One sample yielded the 18 T cell receptor beta chains listed below, sequenced in a study of STAT5B mutations in CD4+ large granular lymphocyte leukemia. Some clones are missing from TCRdb's copy, which holds only in-frame ones; the method was immunoSEQ multiplex PCR. The data show tens of thousands of clones, with around four fifths seen just once and just over 2.5% held by the top ten. The sequencing input was CD4+ T cells from blood buffy coats. Receptors originate from a human donor in good health.

This chain connects TRBV4-1 to TRBJ2-7; the match to TRBD2 covers 9 bases. Germline lookup yields CDR1 MGHRA and CDR2 YSYEKL. The CDR3 is 16 amino acids. V trimming: 0 bases; J trimming: 1 base; junction bases outside the gene matches: 4. The CDR3 spells CASSQDRLAGSYEQYF. Here the CDR3 DNA reads TGCGCCAGCAGCCAAGATCGGCTAGCGGGGTCCTACGAGCAGTACTTC.

The chain carries TRBV9 and TRBJ2-2, with a tentative D call TRBD1 (6 bases). There are 15 residues in the CDR3. Germline V CDR1 and CDR2: SGDLS, YYNGEE. Trimming stripped 0 bases from V and 7 bases from J, with 13 bases between. CDR3 sequence: CASSVEGQVGGELFF. The CDR3 DNA is TGTGCCAGCAGCGTAGAGGGACAAGTGGGCGGGGAGCTGTTTTTT.

The rearrangement uses TRBV28 and TRBJ2-6; 8 nucleotides align to TRBD1. Unmatched junction bases numbered 7, after V lost 6 bases and J lost 0 bases. The CDR3 covers 17 residues. From germline, CDR1 is MDHEN and CDR2 SYDVKM. CDR3 nucleotides: TGTGCCAGCAGAAACCGGGACAGGACCTCTGGGGCCAACGTCCTGACTTTC. Protein: CASRNRDRTSGANVLTF.

V and J are TRBV18 and TRBJ2-2; possibly TRBD2 for D (5 bases). Trimming shortened V by 5 bases and J by 0 bases, and 13 bases separated the two germline ends. Germline CDR1 KGHSH, CDR2 LQKENI. This CDR3 has 16 amino acids. CDR3 DNA sequence: TGTGCCAGCTCAAAAGGACTGAGGCCGAACACCGGGGAGCTGTTTTTT. Translated: CASSKGLRPNTGELFF.

The chain carries TRBV15 and TRBJ2-1, with 8 nucleotides matching TRBD1. The CDR3 consists of 15 residues. The trim removed 2 bases at V and 8 bases at J, leaving 8 bases unmatched. The germline gives CDR1 LNHNV, CDR2 YYDKDF (reference sequence). This CDR3 reads CATSRLGQAGDEQFF. The CDR3 DNA follows: TGTGCCACCAGCAGATTGGGACAGGCAGGGGATGAGCAGTTCTTC.

Here the CDR3 reads CASSVGRFNYGYTF. As DNA, the CDR3 is TGCGCCAGCAGTGTAGGGAGGTTTAACTATGGCTACACCTTC. This sequence joins TRBV10-2 and TRBJ1-2; D call uncertain. Deletions cut 4 bases from V and 1 base from J, with 10 bases between. CDR1 and CDR2 from the germline V gene are WSHSY and SAAADI. This CDR3 has 14 amino acids.

The chain has TRBV10-2 and TRBJ1-2, with 7 bases fitting TRBD1. CDR3 length: 15 amino acids. The V gene's germline CDR1 is WSHSY and CDR2 SAAADI. The J segment lost 1 base and the V segment lost 8 bases, leaving 10 bases of the junction unmatched. This chain's CDR3 is CASCQFTGDNYGYTF. For the CDR3, the DNA is TGCGCCAGCTGCCAATTCACAGGGGATAACTATGGCTACACCTTC.

This clone was detected once. This chain joins TRBV7-6 and TRBJ2-2, with a tentative D call TRBD2 (5 bases). Germline lookup yields CDR1 SGHVS and CDR2 FNYEAQ. V was pared by 1 base and J by 7 bases, with 16 bases between. There are 16 residues in the CDR3. The CDR3 sequence: CASSLGPVAGIGELFF. The CDR3 nucleotides are TGTGCCAGCAGCTTAGGGCCCGTTGCCGGGATCGGGGAGCTGTTTTTT.

The V and J genes are TRBV10-3 and TRBJ2-1; TRBD2 agrees at 8 bases. CDR1 and CDR2 from the germline V gene are ENHRY and SYGVKD. Germline trimming cut 7 bases from V and 9 bases from J; bases unmatched to any gene: 14. The CDR3 is 15 amino acids. The CDR3 loop reads CAINPTGGTNGEQFF. Here the CDR3 DNA reads TGTGCCATCAACCCTACGGGAGGGACAAACGGTGAGCAGTTCTTC.

The CDR3 DNA reads TGTGCCAGCAGTGAAGGGGACCGAAATCAGCCCCAGCATTTT. Its protein is CASSEGDRNQPQHF. The chain joins TRBV2 to TRBJ1-5, with D possibly being TRBD1 (5 bases). This CDR3 is built from 14 residues. Trimming shortened V by 1 base and J by 4 bases, and 8 bases separated the two germline ends. Germline V gene data show CDR1 as SNHLY and CDR2 as FYNNEI.

This chain links TRBV10-2 with TRBJ2-1; 7 bases are shared with TRBD2. CDR1 and CDR2 from the germline V gene are WSHSY and SAAADI. V shed 6 bases, J shed 4 bases, and the junction held 9 bases outside the gene matches. CDR3 length equals 15 residues. CDR3 protein: CASSVTSSFYNEQFF. CDR3 in DNA: TGCGCCAGCAGCGTGACTAGCTCCTTTTACAATGAGCAGTTCTTC.

The chain employs TRBV19 and TRBJ1-1, with D possibly being TRBD1 (6 bases). V lost 0 bases and J lost 0, with 11 bases in between. Germline lookup yields CDR1 LNHDA and CDR2 SQIVND (reference sequence). The CDR3 covers 16 residues. This CDR3 is CASSIDPRTVNTEAFF. The CDR3 nucleotides read TGTGCCAGTAGTATAGATCCCAGGACAGTGAACACTGAAGCTTTCTTT.

The V call is TRBV5-4, the J call TRBJ1-2, with 7 bases aligning to TRBD1. Germline CDR1 reads SGHNT; CDR2 reads YYREEE (reference sequence). J gave up 4 bases and V 0 bases, and 12 bases lay outside the gene matches. The CDR3 spans 17 residues. CDR3 nucleotides: TGTGCCAGCAGCTTGGGGGGGCCGGGACAGACCACCTATGGCTACACCTTC. Translated, it gives CASSLGGPGQTTYGYTF.

The rearrangement links TRBV19 to TRBJ2-7; a weak D match, TRBD2 (5 bases). Germline CDR1 and CDR2: LNHDA and SQIVND (reference sequence). With 7 bases removed from V and 2 bases from J, the gap between germline ends came to 15 bases. The CDR3 consists of 14 residues. The CDR3, as DNA: TGTGCCAGTACCCTAGGAGGTCCTACCTACGAGCAGTACTTC. It yields the protein CASTLGGPTYEQYF.

This chain links TRBV19 with TRBJ1-2; TRBD1 is a possible D gene (6 bases). Trimming stripped 7 bases from V and 4 bases from J, with 19 bases between. This CDR3 contains 15 residues. CDR1 is LNHDA, CDR2 SQIVND, per germline (reference sequence). CDR3 in amino acids: CASTTGFATPYGYTF. CDR3 nucleotides: TGTGCCAGTACGACAGGCTTTGCCACCCCCTATGGCTACACCTTC.

The J gene is TRBJ2-3, the V gene TRBV30; D is uncertain. CDR3 length: 11 amino acids. The V gene's germline CDR1 is GTSNPN and CDR2 SVGIG (reference sequence). V lost 2 bases, J lost 6 bases, and 6 bases lay in between. CDR3 bases: TGTGCCTGGAGTAGGGCGGATACGCAGTATTTT. Its translation: CAWSRADTQYF.

The rearrangement links TRBV12-5 to TRBJ2-1; no reliable D call. The CDR3 has 18 residues. Trimming cost V 2 bases and J 5 bases, with 22 bases left between them. Germline CDR1 is LGHNT and CDR2 is FRNRAP. The CDR3 DNA reads as TGTGCTAGTGGTTTGACCCTTGCTGTGGGCAGCAACAACAATGAGCAGTTCTTC. Translated, it gives CASGLTLAVGSNNNEQFF. Based on the CDR3 plus reference TRBV12-5 and TRBJ2-1, the full variable domain is DARVTQTPRHKVTEMGQEVTMRCQPILGHNTVFWYRQTMMQGLELLAYFRNRAPLDDSGMPKDRFSAEMPDATLATLKIQPSEPRDSAVYFCASGLTLAVGSNNNEQFFGPGTRLTVL.

This clone was seen more than once but under ten times. The J gene is TRBJ1-4, the V gene TRBV7-2; D is undetermined. Germline lookup yields CDR1 SGHTA and CDR2 FQGNSA. The CDR3 consists of 14 residues. Deletions cut 1 base from V and 3 bases from J, with 6 bases between. The CDR3 sequence is CASSLVRANEKLFF. CDR3 in DNA: TGTGCCAGCAGCTTAGTCCGGGCTAATGAAAAACTGTTTTTT.